This T cell receptor beta chain was profiled in a study of shared clonotypes between healthy human individuals. TCRdb's copy holds only in-frame clones and misses some; the assay was immunoSEQ multiplex PCR. The sample holds around 700,000 clones, around 90% seen once. Naive CD8 isolation took CD45RO-negative cells positively selected for CCR7 and excluded terminally differentiated effector memory CD45RA+ cells. The CDR3 totals 15 residues. Germline values: CDR1 MDHEN, CDR2 SYDVKM. The ends were cut back, 5 bases at V and 0 bases at J, with 13 bases in the middle. What was sequenced was naive CD8+ T cells sorted from blood. The chain carries TRBV28 and TRBJ1-2, with D maybe TRBD1 (5 bases). This sequence originates from a man aged 25 to 45 in good health. The CDR3 bases are TGTGCCAGCAGTCCCATGGGGGTGACTAACTATGGCTACACCTTC. It yields the protein CASSPMGVTNYGYTF.